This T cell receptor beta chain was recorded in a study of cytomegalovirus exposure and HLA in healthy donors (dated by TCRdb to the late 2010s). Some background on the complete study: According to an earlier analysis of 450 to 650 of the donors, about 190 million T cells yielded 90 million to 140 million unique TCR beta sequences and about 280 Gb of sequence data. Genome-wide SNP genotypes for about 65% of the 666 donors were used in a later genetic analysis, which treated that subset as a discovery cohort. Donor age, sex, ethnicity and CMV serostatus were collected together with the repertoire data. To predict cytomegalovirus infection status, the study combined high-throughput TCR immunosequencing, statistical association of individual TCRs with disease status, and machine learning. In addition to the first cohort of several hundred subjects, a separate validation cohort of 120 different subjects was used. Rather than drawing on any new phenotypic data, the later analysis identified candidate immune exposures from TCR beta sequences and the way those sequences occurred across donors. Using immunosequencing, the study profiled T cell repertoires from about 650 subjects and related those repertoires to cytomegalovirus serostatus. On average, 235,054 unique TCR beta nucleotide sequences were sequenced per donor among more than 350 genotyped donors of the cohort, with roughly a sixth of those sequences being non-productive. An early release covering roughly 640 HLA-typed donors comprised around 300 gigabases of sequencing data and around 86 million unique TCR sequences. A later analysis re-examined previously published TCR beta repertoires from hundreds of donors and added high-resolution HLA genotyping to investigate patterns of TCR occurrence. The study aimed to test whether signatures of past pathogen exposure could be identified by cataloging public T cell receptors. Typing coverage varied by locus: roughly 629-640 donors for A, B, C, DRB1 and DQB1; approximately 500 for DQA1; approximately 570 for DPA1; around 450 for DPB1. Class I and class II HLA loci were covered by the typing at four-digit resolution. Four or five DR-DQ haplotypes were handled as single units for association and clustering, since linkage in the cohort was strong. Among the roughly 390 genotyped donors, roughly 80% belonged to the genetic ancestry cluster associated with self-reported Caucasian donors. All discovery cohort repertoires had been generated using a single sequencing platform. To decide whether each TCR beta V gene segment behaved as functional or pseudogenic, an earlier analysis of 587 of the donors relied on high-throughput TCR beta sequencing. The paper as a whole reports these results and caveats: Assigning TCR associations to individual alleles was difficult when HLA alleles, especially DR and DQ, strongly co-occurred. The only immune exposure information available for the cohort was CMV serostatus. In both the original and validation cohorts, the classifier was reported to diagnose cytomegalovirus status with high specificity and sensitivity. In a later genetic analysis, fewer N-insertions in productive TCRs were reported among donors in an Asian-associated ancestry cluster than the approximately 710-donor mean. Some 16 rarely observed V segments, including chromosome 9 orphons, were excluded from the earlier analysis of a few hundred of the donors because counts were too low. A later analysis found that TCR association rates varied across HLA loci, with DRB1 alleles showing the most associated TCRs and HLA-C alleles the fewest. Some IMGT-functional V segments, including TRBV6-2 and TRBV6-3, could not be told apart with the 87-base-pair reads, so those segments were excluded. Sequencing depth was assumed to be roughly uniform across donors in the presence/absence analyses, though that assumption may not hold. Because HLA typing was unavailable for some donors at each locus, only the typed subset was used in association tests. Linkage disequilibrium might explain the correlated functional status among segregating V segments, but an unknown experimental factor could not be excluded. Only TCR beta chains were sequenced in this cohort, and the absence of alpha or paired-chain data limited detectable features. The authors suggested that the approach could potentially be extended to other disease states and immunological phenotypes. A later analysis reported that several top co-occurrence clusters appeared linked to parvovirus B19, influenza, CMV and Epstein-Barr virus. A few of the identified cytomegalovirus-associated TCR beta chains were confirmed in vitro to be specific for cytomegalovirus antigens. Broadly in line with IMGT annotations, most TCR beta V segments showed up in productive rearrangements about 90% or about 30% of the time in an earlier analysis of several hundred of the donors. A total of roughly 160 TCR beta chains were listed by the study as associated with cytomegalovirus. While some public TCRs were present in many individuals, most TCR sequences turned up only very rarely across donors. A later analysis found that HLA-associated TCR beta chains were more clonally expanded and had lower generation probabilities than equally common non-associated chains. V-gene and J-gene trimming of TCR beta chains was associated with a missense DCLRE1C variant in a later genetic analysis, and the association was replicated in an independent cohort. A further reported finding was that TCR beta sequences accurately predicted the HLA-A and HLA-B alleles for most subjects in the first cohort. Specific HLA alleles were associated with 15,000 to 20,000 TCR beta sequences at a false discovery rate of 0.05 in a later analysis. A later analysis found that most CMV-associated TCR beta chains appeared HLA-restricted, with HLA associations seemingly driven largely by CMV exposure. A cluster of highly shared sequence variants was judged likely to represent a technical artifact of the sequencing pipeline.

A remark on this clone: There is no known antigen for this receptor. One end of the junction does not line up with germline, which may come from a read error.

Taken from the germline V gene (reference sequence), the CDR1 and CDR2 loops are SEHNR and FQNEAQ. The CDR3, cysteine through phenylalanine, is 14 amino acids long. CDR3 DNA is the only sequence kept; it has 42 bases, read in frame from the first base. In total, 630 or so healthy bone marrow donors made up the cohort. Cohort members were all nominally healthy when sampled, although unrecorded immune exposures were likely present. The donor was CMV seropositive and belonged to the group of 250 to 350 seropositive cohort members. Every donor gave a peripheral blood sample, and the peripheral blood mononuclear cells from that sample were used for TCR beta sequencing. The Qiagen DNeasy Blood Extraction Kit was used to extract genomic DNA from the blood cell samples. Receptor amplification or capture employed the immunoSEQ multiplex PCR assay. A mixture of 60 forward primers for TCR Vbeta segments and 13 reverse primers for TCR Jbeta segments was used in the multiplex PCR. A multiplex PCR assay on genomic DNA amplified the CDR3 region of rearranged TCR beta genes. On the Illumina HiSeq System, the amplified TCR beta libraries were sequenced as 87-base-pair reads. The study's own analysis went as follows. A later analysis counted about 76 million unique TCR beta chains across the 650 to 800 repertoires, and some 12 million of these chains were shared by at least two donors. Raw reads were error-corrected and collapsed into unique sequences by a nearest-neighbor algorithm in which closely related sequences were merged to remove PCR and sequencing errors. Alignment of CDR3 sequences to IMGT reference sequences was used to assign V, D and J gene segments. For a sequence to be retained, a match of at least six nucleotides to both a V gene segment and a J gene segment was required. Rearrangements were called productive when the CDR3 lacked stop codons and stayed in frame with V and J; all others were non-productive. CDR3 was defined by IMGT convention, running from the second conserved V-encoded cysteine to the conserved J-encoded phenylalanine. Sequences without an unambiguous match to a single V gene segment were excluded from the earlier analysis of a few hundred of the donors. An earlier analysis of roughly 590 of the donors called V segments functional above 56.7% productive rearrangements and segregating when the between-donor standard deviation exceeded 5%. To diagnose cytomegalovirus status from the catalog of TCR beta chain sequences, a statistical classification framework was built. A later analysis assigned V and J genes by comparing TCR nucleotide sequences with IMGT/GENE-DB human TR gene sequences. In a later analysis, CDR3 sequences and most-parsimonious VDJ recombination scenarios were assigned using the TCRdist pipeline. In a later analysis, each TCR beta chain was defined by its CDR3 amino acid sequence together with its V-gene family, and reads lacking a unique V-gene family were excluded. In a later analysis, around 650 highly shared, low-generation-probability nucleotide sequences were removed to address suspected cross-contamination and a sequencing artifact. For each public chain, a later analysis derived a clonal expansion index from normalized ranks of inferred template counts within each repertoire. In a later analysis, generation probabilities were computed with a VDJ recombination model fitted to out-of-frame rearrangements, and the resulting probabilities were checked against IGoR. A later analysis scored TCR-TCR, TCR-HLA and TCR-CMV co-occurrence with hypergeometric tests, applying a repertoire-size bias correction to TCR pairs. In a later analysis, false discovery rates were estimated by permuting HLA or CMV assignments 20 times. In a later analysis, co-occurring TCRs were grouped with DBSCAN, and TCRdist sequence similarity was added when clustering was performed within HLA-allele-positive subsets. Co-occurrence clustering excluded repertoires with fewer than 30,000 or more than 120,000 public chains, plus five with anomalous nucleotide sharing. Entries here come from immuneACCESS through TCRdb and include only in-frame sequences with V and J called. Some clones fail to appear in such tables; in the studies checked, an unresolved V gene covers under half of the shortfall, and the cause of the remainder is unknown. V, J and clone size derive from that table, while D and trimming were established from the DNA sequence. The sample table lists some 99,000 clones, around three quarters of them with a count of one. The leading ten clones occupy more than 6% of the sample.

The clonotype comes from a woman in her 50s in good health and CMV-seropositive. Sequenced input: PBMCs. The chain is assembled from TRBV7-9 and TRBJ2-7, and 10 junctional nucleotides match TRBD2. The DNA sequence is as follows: TGTTCCAGCAGCCCCCGGCTAGCGGGGGACGAGCAGTACTTC. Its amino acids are CSSSPRLAGDEQYF.